The rows below give T cell receptor beta chains drawn from one sample of a study of blood T cells in healthy people across ages. TCRdb itself ran the 5' RACE reads through MiXCR, one entry per CDR3 protein. This table holds 1.5 million to 2 million distinct CDR3 sequences, approximately 30% found once. Sequences were obtained from blood. Receptors originate from a woman in her thirties in good health. The CDR3 runs from the conserved cysteine through the conserved F or W. Each record gives: clone size, CDR3 length, V gene, D gene, J gene, CDR3 protein, CDR3 DNA. A D gene is named only where the DNA matches it firmly. Only some rows state a clone size, as once, few, many or a class for expanded clones.

few	15	TRBV10-3	NA	TRBJ2-5	CAISESTGLQETQYF	TGTGCCATCAGTGAGTCAACAGGACTACAAGAGACCCAGTACTTC
few	13	TRBV12-3/TRBV12-4	NA	TRBJ2-3	CASLGAGTDTQYF	TGTGCCAGCTTAGGGGCAGGAACAGATACGCAGTATTTT
NA	11	TRBV12-5	NA	TRBJ2-7	CASGLVQEQYF	TGTGCTAGTGGTTTGGTCCAAGAGCAGTACTTC
many	15	TRBV29-1	TRBD1	TRBJ2-5	CSVEDRTGGVETQYF	TGCAGCGTTGAAGATCGGACAGGGGGCGTTGAGACCCAGTACTTC
NA	12	TRBV28	NA	TRBJ1-2	CASSLTFFGYTF	TGTGCCAGCAGTTTAACCTTCTTTGGCTACACCTTC
NA	15	TRBV7-2	TRBD1	TRBJ2-5	CASSLVRTGGETQCF	TGTGCCAGCAGCTTAGTACGGACAGGGGGAGAGACCCAGTGCTTC
NA	16	TRBV13	TRBD2	TRBJ2-3	CASTWGLAGAGDTQYF	TGTGCCAGCACCTGGGGACTAGCGGGGGCCGGAGATACGCAGTATTTT
NA	17	TRBV7-9	TRBD2	TRBJ2-1	CASSGRLAESSYNEQFF	TGTGCCAGCAGCGGGCGACTAGCGGAGAGCTCCTACAATGAGCAGTTCTTC
NA	19	TRBV6-5	TRBD2	TRBJ2-3	CASSYSLQVAGGRADTQYF	TGTGCCAGCAGTTACTCGCTGCAGGTAGCGGGAGGAAGAGCAGATACGCAGTATTTT
few	19	TRBV15	TRBD2	TRBJ2-5	CATSIQESGTSGFQETQYF	TGTGCCACCAGCATTCAGGAGTCGGGGACTAGCGGCTTTCAAGAGACCCAGTACTTC
many	15	TRBV29-1	TRBD2	TRBJ2-7	CSVEKLAGSTYEQYF	TGCAGCGTTGAAAAACTAGCGGGGTCCACCTACGAGCAGTACTTC
few	17	TRBV7-2	TRBD2	TRBJ2-1	CASSDGTSGPSYNEQFF	TGTGCCAGCAGCGACGGGACTAGCGGGCCCTCCTACAATGAGCAGTTCTTC
NA	14	TRBV3-1	NA	TRBJ1-6	CASSPQVDNSPLHF	TGTGCCAGCAGCCCGCAGGTTGATAATTCACCCCTCCACTTT
many	12	TRBV7-9	NA	TRBJ2-7	CASSLGDYEQYF	TGTGCCAGCAGCTTAGGGGACTACGAGCAGTACTTC
NA	12	TRBV20-1	NA	TRBJ1-5	CSARLSNQPQHF	TGCAGTGCTAGGTTGAGCAATCAGCCCCAGCATTTT
NA	18	TRBV12-3/TRBV12-4	NA	TRBJ2-3	CASSLQAGTTLGTDAQYF	TGTGCCAGCAGTTTACAGGCGGGAACGACACTAGGCACAGATGCGCAGTATTTT
many	15	TRBV15	TRBD1	TRBJ1-2	CATSRDRGLHYGYTF	TGTGCCACCAGCAGAGACAGGGGGCTTCACTATGGCTACACCTTC
NA	16	TRBV7-9	NA	TRBJ2-1	CASSLSGQASYNEQFF	TGTGCCAGCAGCCTTAGCGGACAGGCCTCCTACAATGAGCAGTTCTTC
NA	12	TRBV24-1	NA	TRBJ1-1	CATSFASKSAFF	TGTGCCACTTCGTTTGCGTCTAAGAGCGCTTTCTTT
few	13	TRBV20-1	TRBD1	TRBJ1-2	CSAFRTGSYGYTF	TGCAGTGCGTTTCGGACAGGGAGCTATGGTTACACCTTC
few	15	TRBV6-6	NA	TRBJ1-4	CASTNLGETSEKLFF	TGTGCCAGCACCAACCTAGGGGAAACCAGTGAAAAACTGTTTTTT
NA	15	TRBV7-9	TRBD2	TRBJ2-5	CASSRVLAGKETQYF	TGTGCCAGCAGCAGGGTACTAGCGGGAAAAGAGACCCAGTACTTC
many	14	TRBV5-5	NA	TRBJ2-7	CASSLRTGFYEQYF	TGTGCCAGCAGCTTGCGTACAGGGTTCTACGAGCAGTACTTC
few	16	TRBV10-3	NA	TRBJ1-5	CAISESLGAVGRPQHF	TGTGCCATCAGTGAGTCACTCGGGGCAGTCGGACGGCCCCAGCATTTT
many	15	TRBV9	NA	TRBJ2-4	CASSVGPEAKNIQYF	TGTGCCAGCAGCGTGGGACCAGAGGCCAAAAACATTCAGTACTTC
once	13	TRBV7-6	NA	TRBJ1-3	CASGQPSGNTIYF	TGTGCCAGCGGTCAACCCTCTGGAAACACCATATATTTT
many	14	TRBV20-1	TRBD2	TRBJ2-7	CSARGNSGHYEQYF	TGCAGTGCTAGAGGGAATAGCGGGCACTACGAGCAGTACTTC
NA	15	TRBV5-1	TRBD2	TRBJ2-7	CASSWGGVEVDEQYF	TGCGCCAGCAGCTGGGGAGGGGTCGAGGTCGACGAGCAGTACTTC
NA	14	TRBV6-6	NA	TRBJ1-4	CASRYGGDNEKLFF	TGTGCCAGCAGATACGGGGGAGATAATGAAAAACTGTTTTTT
few	15	TRBV12-3/TRBV12-4	TRBD2	TRBJ2-3	CASSPSGVSTDTQYF	TGTGCCAGCAGCCCTAGCGGGGTTAGCACAGATACGCAGTATTTT
few	15	TRBV28	TRBD1	TRBJ2-7	CASSLPGQGDHEQYF	TGTGCCAGCAGTTTACCGGGACAGGGGGATCACGAGCAGTACTTC
few	15	TRBV25-1	TRBD1	TRBJ2-7	CASSEWGTGGDEQYF	TGTGCCAGCAGTGAATGGGGGACAGGGGGTGACGAGCAGTACTTC